The 13 T cell receptor beta chains reported below all come from one sample, sequenced in a study of regulatory T cells in long-lasting Graves disease. Regarding time point: newly diagnosed GD, antithyroid drugs for less than 3 months. From PBMCs, RNA was extracted and then used to make the TCR library. Building of the TCR beta libraries involved iRepertoire HTBI primers and Arm-PCR of CDR3 regions. Via MiXCR, TCRdb re-called the multiplex PCR reads, giving one row per CDR3 protein. The sample has approximately 400,000 distinct CDR3 sequences; 14% to 15% are singletons. These data also featured in a second study, about T cells in Graves' hyperthyroidism and ophthalmopathy.

The sequenced sample was peripheral blood mononuclear cells (PBMCs), obtained at new diagnosis, from a patient treated with antithyroid drugs. The receptors stem from a woman aged 30 to 39 with Graves disease.

About this clonotype: This sequence may be a read error, since a much larger clone differs from it by one base. V and J are TRBV5-1 and TRBJ2-4; 7 positions agree with TRBD2. The J call may be incorrect, as the DNA end agrees better with TRBJ2-1. This CDR3 has 15 amino acids. Looked up from germline, CDR1 is SGHRS and CDR2 is YFSETQ. The CDR3 spells CASSYSGTTSYEQFF. Written as DNA, the CDR3 is TGCGCCAGCAGCTATTCCGGGACTACCTCCTACGAGCAGTTCTTC.

The chain couples TRBV10-2 to TRBJ2-3, with unresolved D. V dropped 6 bases and J dropped 4 bases, with 8 bases sitting between them. CDR1 and CDR2 from the germline V gene are WSHSY and SAAADI. There are 12 residues in the CDR3. CDR3 DNA: TGCGCCAGCAGCGAGACGGCAGATACGCAGTATTTT. Its translation: CASSETADTQYF.

Ten or more counts support this clonotype. This rearrangement joins TRBV13 to TRBJ1-2; weak D call: TRBD1 (6 bases). The germline V gene encodes CDR1 PRHDT and CDR2 FYEKMQ (reference sequence). The CDR3 is made up of 13 amino acids. V lost 7 bases, J lost 3 bases, and 12 bases lay in between. CDR3 nucleotide sequence: TGTGCCAGCAATAAAGGGGGGGACTATGGCTACACCTTC. It yields the protein CASNKGGDYGYTF.

This clonotype came up a few times. The chain carries TRBV7-9 and TRBJ2-1, with D possibly being TRBD1 or TRBD2 (5 bases each). The CDR3 is 15 amino acids. Germline V lookup: CDR1 SEHNR, CDR2 FQNEAQ (reference sequence). The V end was cut by 3 bases, the J end by 4 bases, with 13 bases between. DNA for the CDR3: TGTGCCAGCAGCTTCCGGGACCTTATATACAATGAGCAGTTCTTC. Translating gives CASSFRDLIYNEQFF.

J is TRBJ2-4 and V is TRBV12-3 or TRBV12-4, with a possible D match to TRBD1 (6 bases). V was pared by 2 bases and J by 3 bases, with 8 bases between. The CDR3 is 14 residues long. CDR3 sequence: CASSLNRDKNIQYF. DNA of the CDR3: TGTGCCAGCAGTTTAAACAGGGACAAAAACATTCAGTACTTC.

This clonotype was counted ten times or more. One junction end does not reproduce the germline sequence, and a read error may be involved. The chain uses TRBV5-1 and TRBJ1-3; D unclear. Germline-derived CDR1 and CDR2 are SGHRS and YFSETQ. The CDR3 has 15 residues. CDR3 amino acids: CASSLGGSSGNTIYF. The DNA of the CDR3 is TGTGCCAGCAGCTTGGGAGGATCCTCTGGAAACACCATATATTTT.

This clonotype was recorded many times. This rearrangement joins TRBV28 to TRBJ2-3; D is unclear. Germline assignment: CDR1 MDHEN and CDR2 SYDVKM. V was shortened by 2 bases and J by 3 bases, with 9 bases between the two germline ends. This CDR3 has 14 residues. CDR3 loop: CASSLPSPTDTQYF. The CDR3 DNA reads as TGTGCCAGCAGTTTACCCTCTCCGACAGATACGCAGTATTTT.

A few counts support this clonotype. The genes are TRBV9 and TRBJ2-7; TRBD2 is a possible D gene (6 bases). The V gene's germline CDR1 is SGDLS and CDR2 YYNGEE. With 0 bases removed from V and 4 bases from J, the gap between germline ends came to 14 bases. The CDR3 has 15 residues. CDR3 in DNA: TGTGCCAGCAGCGTAGGTACCGACGGGAGTTACGAGCAGTACTTC. This translates into CASSVGTDGSYEQYF.

This sequence joins TRBV12-3 or TRBV12-4 and TRBJ2-3, with a possible D match to TRBD2 (5 bases). CDR3 length: 13 residues. Trimming pared 5 bases from V and 11 bases from J, leaving 17 bases between. DNA for the CDR3: TGTGCCAGCAGTCAGGACTCAACGGCGGGGCAGTATTTT. This translates into CASSQDSTAGQYF.

This clonotype turned up a few times. The rearrangement uses TRBV7-2 and TRBJ1-2; 9 bases are a match to TRBD1. The CDR3 consists of 15 residues. Germline V gives CDR1 SGHTA, CDR2 FQGNSA. With 2 bases clipped from V and 6 bases from J, the junction kept 7 bases outside the gene matches. The CDR3 loop is CASSLIPGTGNGYTF. The CDR3 DNA follows: TGTGCCAGCAGCTTAATACCTGGGACAGGGAATGGCTACACCTTC. The full variable domain, its missing parts supplied by reference TRBV7-2 and TRBJ1-2, is GAGVSQSPSNKVTEKGKDVELRCDPISGHTALYWYRQSLGQGLEFLIYFQGNSAPDKSGLPSDRFSAERTGGSVSTLTIQRTQQEDSAVYLCASSLIPGTGNGYTFGSGTRLTVV.

In its sample, this clonotype was seen many times. The DNA of the CDR3 is TGTGCCAGCAGCCGGTGGGGAAGTAGCGGGGGTAGCTCCTACGAGCAGTACTTC. Its protein product is CASSRWGSSGGSSYEQYF. The V and J genes are TRBV11-2 and TRBJ2-7; TRBD2 matches 9 bases. Germline-derived CDR1 and CDR2 are SGHAT and FQNNGV. The J segment lost 0 bases and the V segment lost 5 bases, leaving 14 bases of the junction unmatched. The CDR3 is 18 residues long. Using reference TRBV11-2 and TRBJ2-7 for the parts outside the CDR3, the full variable domain is EAGVAQSPRYKIIEKRQSVAFWCNPISGHATLYWYQQILGQGPKLLIQFQNNGVVDDSQLPKDRFSAERLKGVDSTLKIQPAKLEDSAVYLCASSRWGSSGGSSYEQYFGPGTRLTVT.

The gene calls are TRBV28 and TRBJ2-7; 16 nucleotides match TRBD2. The CDR3 has 19 residues. Losses at the gene ends were 5 bases for V and 3 bases for J; bases not matched to a gene: 13. Germline V lookup: CDR1 MDHEN, CDR2 SYDVKM. The CDR3 here is CASSGPGLAGGASIYEQYF. The CDR3 region has the DNA TGTGCCAGCAGTGGACCGGGACTAGCGGGAGGGGCCTCCATCTACGAGCAGTACTTC.

J is TRBJ2-5 and V is TRBV5-1, with 8 bases fitting TRBD2. The CDR3 consists of 14 residues. The germline CDR1 and CDR2 sequences are SGHRS and YFSETQ. The ends lost 4 bases at V and 4 bases at J; junction bases unmatched: 6. CDR3 loop: CASSPLLAGETQYF. The CDR3 nucleotides are TGCGCCAGCAGCCCACTGCTAGCGGGAGAGACCCAGTACTTC.